This T cell receptor beta chain was captured in a study of blood T cells in healthy people across ages. In this sample, this clonotype turned up once. Its antigen is as yet unknown. The junction shows a germline mismatch at one end, possibly a read error. A J-beta primer mix and a sample-barcoded 5' primer were used in a second PCR of roughly 6 to 11 cycles. From the 5' RACE reads, TCRdb called clonotypes with MiXCR, one entry per CDR3 protein. The table includes 1,500,000 or so distinct CDR3 sequences, 35% to 45% detected once. Study-wide points: Getting older went along with TCR beta diversity per million T cells dropping roughly linearly.

The germline CDR1 and CDR2 sequences are LGHDT and YNNKEL (reference sequence). The length of the CDR3 is 12 residues. The J gene is TRBJ2-7, the V gene TRBV3-1, with TRBD2 as a possible D gene (6 bases). Sequenced input: blood. The TCR comes from a young woman in good health. CDR3 DNA sequence: TGTGCCTGCAGCCAACTGGGAGGCGAGCAGTACTTC. Protein product: CACSQLGGEQYF.